This TCR beta chain is drawn from a study of T cell repertoires in urothelial bladder cancer. This CDR3 is 16 amino acids long. Trimming took 0 bases from V and 0 from J, leaving 10 bases between them. CDR1 and CDR2 (germline): SGDLS, YYNGEE. Using immunoSEQ multiplex PCR, the repertoire was profiled, and TCRdb retains in-frame clones only, with some absent. The sample consists of around 12,000 clones, about two thirds of them appearing once. Material: tumor-infiltrating cells from bladder cancer. J is TRBJ2-1 and V is TRBV9, with D unclear. The sequence came from a human donor with a benign inflammatory bladder lesion. The CDR3 spells CASSVGLPSSYNEQFF. The CDR3, as DNA: TGTGCCAGCAGCGTAGGACTTCCGAGCTCCTACAATGAGCAGTTCTTC.